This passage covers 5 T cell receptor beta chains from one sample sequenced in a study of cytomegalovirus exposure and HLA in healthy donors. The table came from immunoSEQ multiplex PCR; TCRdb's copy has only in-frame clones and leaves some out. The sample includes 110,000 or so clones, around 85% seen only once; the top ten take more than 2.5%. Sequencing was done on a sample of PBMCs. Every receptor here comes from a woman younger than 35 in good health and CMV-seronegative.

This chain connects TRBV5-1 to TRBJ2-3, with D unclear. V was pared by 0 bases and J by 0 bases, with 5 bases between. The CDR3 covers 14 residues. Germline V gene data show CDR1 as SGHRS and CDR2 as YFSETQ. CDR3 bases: TGCGCCAGCAGCTTGGAGCCTAGCACAGATACGCAGTATTTT. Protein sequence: CASSLEPSTDTQYF.

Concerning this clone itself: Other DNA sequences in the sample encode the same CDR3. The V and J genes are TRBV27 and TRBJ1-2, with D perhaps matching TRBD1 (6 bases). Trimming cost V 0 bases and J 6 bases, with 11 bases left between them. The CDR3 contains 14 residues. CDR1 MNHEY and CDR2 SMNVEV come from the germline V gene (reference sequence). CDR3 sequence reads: CASSLSGGVDGYTF. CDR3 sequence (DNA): TGTGCCAGCAGTTTATCAGGGGGTGTAGATGGCTACACCTTC.

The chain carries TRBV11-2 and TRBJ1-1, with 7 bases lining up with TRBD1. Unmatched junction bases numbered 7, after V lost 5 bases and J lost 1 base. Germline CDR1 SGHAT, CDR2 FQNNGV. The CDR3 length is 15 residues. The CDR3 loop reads CASSPVDRRNTEAFF. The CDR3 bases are TGTGCCAGCAGCCCAGTGGACAGGAGGAACACTGAAGCTTTCTTT.

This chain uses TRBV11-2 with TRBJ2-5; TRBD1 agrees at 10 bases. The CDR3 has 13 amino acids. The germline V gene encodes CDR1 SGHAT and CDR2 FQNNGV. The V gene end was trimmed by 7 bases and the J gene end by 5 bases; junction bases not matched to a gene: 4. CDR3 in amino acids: CASTRDRGETQYF. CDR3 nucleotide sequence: TGTGCCAGCACCCGGGACAGGGGCGAGACCCAGTACTTC.

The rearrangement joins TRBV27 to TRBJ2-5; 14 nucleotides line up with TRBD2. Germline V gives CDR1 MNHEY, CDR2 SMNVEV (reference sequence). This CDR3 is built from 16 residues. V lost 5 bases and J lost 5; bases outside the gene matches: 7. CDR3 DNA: TGTGCCAGCAGTCCGGGACTAGCGGGGGTGTGGGAGACCCAGTACTTC. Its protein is CASSPGLAGVWETQYF.